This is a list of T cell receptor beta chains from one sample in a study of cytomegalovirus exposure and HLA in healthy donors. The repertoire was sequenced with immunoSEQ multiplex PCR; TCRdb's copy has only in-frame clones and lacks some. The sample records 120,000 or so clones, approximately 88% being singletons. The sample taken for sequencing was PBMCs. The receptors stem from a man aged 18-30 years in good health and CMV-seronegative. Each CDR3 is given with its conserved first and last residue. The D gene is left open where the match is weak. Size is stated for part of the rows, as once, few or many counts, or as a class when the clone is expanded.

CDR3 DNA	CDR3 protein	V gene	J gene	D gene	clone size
TGTGCCAGCACCCCCGAGGGTTTGTCTTTGAACACTGAAGCTTTCTTT	CASTPEGLSLNTEAFF	TRBV11-2	TRBJ1-1	-	once
TGTGCCAGCAGCTTCTCAAAAAGCGACGCGGGGGGCGCAACTGAAGCTTTCTTT	CASSFSKSDAGGATEAFF	TRBV5-8	TRBJ1-1	-	-
TGTGCCAGTATGGGGGGACAGGGGGCAAGCTATGGCTACACCTTC	CASMGGQGASYGYTF	TRBV19	TRBJ1-2	TRBD1	-
TGTGCCAGCAGCCCTCTCCGGGGGGCCAACACTGAAGCTTTCTTT	CASSPLRGANTEAFF	TRBV7-2	TRBJ1-1	-	-
TGTGCCAGCAGTGAAGCTCAACTGAGGGAGCAGTTCTTC	CASSEAQLREQFF	TRBV6-1	TRBJ2-1	-	-
TGTGCCAGCAGTTCCCATTTCGGACAGTACGAGCAGTACTTC	CASSSHFGQYEQYF	TRBV27	TRBJ2-7	-	few
TGCGCCAGCAGCCAACCCGACAGGGCAAAGGGAAACACCATATATTTT	CASSQPDRAKGNTIYF	TRBV4-1	TRBJ1-3	TRBD1	-
TGTGCCAGCAGCGAGACGTGGGGGGGGACCTACGAGCAGTACTTC	CASSETWGGTYEQYF	TRBV9	TRBJ2-7	TRBD2	few
TGTGCCAGCAGCGTTTCTCCCAGCGGGAATTCACCCCTCCACTTT	CASSVSPSGNSPLHF	TRBV9	TRBJ1-6	-	-
TGTGCCAGCAGGCCCAGGGTCTCTGGAAACACCATATATTTT	CASRPRVSGNTIYF	TRBV6-5	TRBJ1-3	-	-
TGTGCCAGCAGCCGCTGGGCGGGCGCAGTCAATGAGCAGTTCTTC	CASSRWAGAVNEQFF	TRBV7-7	TRBJ2-1	-	-
TGTGCCAGCCGGGACAGGGCGTACAATGAGCAGTTCTTC	CASRDRAYNEQFF	TRBV6-1	TRBJ2-1	TRBD1	-
TGCGCCAGCAGCTTGGCCCTAGCGGGAGCCACAGATACGCAGTATTTT	CASSLALAGATDTQYF	TRBV5-1	TRBJ2-3	TRBD2	-
TGTGCCAGCAGTTACAGCGGGGGCAAACTGTTTTTT	CASSYSGGKLFF	TRBV6-5	TRBJ1-4	-	-
TGTGCCAGCAGCTTATTCGCCGGGACTAATGAAAAACTGTTTTTT	CASSLFAGTNEKLFF	TRBV7-6	TRBJ1-4	-	once
TGCAGCGTTGAAGGGAGGTACACTGAAGCTTTCTTT	CSVEGRYTEAFF	TRBV29-1	TRBJ1-1	-	-
TGTGCCAGCAGTCCCCTGACAGCGTCCTACAATGAGCAGTTCTTC	CASSPLTASYNEQFF	TRBV27	TRBJ2-1	-	-
TGTGCCAGCAACTTTGGGGGGGCGCGAACCGGGGAGCTGTTTTTT	CASNFGGARTGELFF	TRBV2	TRBJ2-2	-	-
TGCGCCAGCAGTGGGCCAGGGGCGGTTGGTAATGAGCAGTTCTTC	CASSGPGAVGNEQFF	TRBV10-1	TRBJ2-1	-	-
TGCACCAGCACAACGTGGGCCCCCTACGAGCAGTACTTC	CTSTTWAPYEQYF	TRBV1	TRBJ2-7	-	-
TGTGCCAGCAGCTTAGCAGGGGCGAAGAATCGAAACACCATATATTTT	CASSLAGAKNRNTIYF	TRBV11-3	TRBJ1-3	-	-
TGTGCCAGCAGTTACTCACAGGGATTACAAGGCTACACCTTC	CASSYSQGLQGYTF	TRBV6-5	TRBJ1-2	-	-
TGTGCCAGCAACGAAAGCGGGAGTAGATACGAGCAGTACTTC	CASNESGSRYEQYF	TRBV27	TRBJ2-7	TRBD2	-
TGTGCCTCTTCATGGGGGGACTACGAGCAGTACTTC	CASSWGDYEQYF	TRBV30	TRBJ2-7	-	-
TGTGCCAGCAGTTTATTGAGTGGCGGGGAGCTGTTTTTT	CASSLLSGGELFF	TRBV28	TRBJ2-2	-	-
TGTGCCAGCAGCGTTAGACTAGCGGGAGGGTTGACGCGTGAGCAGTACTTC	CASSVRLAGGLTREQYF	TRBV7-2	TRBJ2-7	TRBD2	-
TGTGCCAGCAGCTTAACGGGGTTGGGTAGCACAGATACGCAGTATTTT	CASSLTGLGSTDTQYF	TRBV7-2	TRBJ2-3	-	-
TGTGCCAGCAGCTTAGTTGGCCAGGGGGCAACTAATGAAAAACTGTTTTTT	CASSLVGQGATNEKLFF	TRBV7-2	TRBJ1-4	TRBD1	-
TGCGCCAGCAGCCCTACAGGGTCAAGGACAGATACGCAGTATTTT	CASSPTGSRTDTQYF	TRBV5-1	TRBJ2-3	-	-
TGTGCCAGCAGCCTCAGGGGGCCCTCCTACGAGCAGTACTTC	CASSLRGPSYEQYF	TRBV11-3	TRBJ2-7	TRBD1	-
TGTGCCAGCAGTTTAGCAGCGGGAGCGGGGATTGAGCAGTTCTTC	CASSLAAGAGIEQFF	TRBV27	TRBJ2-1	TRBD2	-
TGTGCTAGTGGTTTCCCCCGCCGGGACAGTGATTATAGCAATCAGCCCCAGCATTTT	CASGFPRRDSDYSNQPQHF	TRBV12-5	TRBJ1-5	TRBD1	once
TGTGCCAGTTCTGTTCAGGGGGCTCAAGAGACCCAGTACTTC	CASSVQGAQETQYF	TRBV19	TRBJ2-5	TRBD1	-
TGTGCCAGCAGTTTATGGGGAGAGAACACTGAAGCTTTCTTT	CASSLWGENTEAFF	TRBV27	TRBJ1-1	-	-
TGTGCCAGTAGTCCGGAACACCGGGGGGGTTGGGAGACCCAGTACTTC	CASSPEHRGGWETQYF	TRBV19	TRBJ2-5	TRBD2	-
TGTGCCAGCAGTCCCGACAGGGTCGGCGAGACCCAGTACTTC	CASSPDRVGETQYF	TRBV28	TRBJ2-5	TRBD1	-
TGTGCCAGCAGTGCGGGACAGTATGGCTACACCTTC	CASSAGQYGYTF	TRBV27	TRBJ1-2	TRBD1	once
TGTGCCAGCAGCAGAGATTACTACGAGCAGTACTTC	CASSRDYYEQYF	TRBV7-9	TRBJ2-7	-	-
TGTGCCAGCAGCTTGTTCATGCGGTCCGGAAGCTCCTATAATTCACCCCTCCACTTT	CASSLFMRSGSSYNSPLHF	TRBV7-8	TRBJ1-6	-	large
TGTGCCAGCAGCTTGTCTAGCGGGCGTGAGTACGAGCAGTACTTC	CASSLSSGREYEQYF	TRBV5-8	TRBJ2-7	TRBD2	-
TGTGCCAGCAGTTTCTCACTAGAAACCCAAGAGACCCAGTACTTC	CASSFSLETQETQYF	TRBV27	TRBJ2-5	-	few
TGTGCCGTAAGCACAGATACGCAGTATTTT	CAVSTDTQYF	TRBV6-1	TRBJ2-3	-	-
TGCGCCAGCAGCCAAACGAGGGGGGGGGCACACAATGAGCAGTTCTTC	CASSQTRGGAHNEQFF	TRBV4-3	TRBJ2-1	-	-
TGTGCCAGCAGTTACCAGGGCATAGGGAACTATGGCTACACCTTC	CASSYQGIGNYGYTF	TRBV6-5	TRBJ1-2	-	-
TGTGCCAGTAGTCCCGACGGGGACACTGAAGCTTTCTTT	CASSPDGDTEAFF	TRBV19	TRBJ1-1	-	-
TGTGCCAGCAGCCGGGGACAGGGCACTGAAGCTTTCTTT	CASSRGQGTEAFF	TRBV7-9	TRBJ1-1	TRBD1	-
TGTGCCAGCAGTTTACGTACAGGGGAAGCTTTCTTT	CASSLRTGEAFF	TRBV28	TRBJ1-1	-	-
TGTGCCAGCAGCACATACCCCCGGGACAGGGGGTCTCGCGAGCAGTACTTC	CASSTYPRDRGSREQYF	TRBV21-1	TRBJ2-7	-	-
TGTGCCAGCAGTTGGGGGCTCTCCTATAATTCACCCCTCCACTTT	CASSWGLSYNSPLHF	TRBV6-5	TRBJ1-6	-	-
TGTGCCAGCAGCTTGGCGGGAGACAGATCCCCCTATGGCTACACCTTC	CASSLAGDRSPYGYTF	TRBV5-6	TRBJ1-2	-	-
TGTGCCAGCAGCGTAGTCGGTCATAATCTAGAAGCTTTCTTT	CASSVVGHNLEAFF	TRBV9	TRBJ1-1	-	-
TGTGCCAGCAGTTACCCCCGGGAGGTTTCGACAGATACGCAGTATTTT	CASSYPREVSTDTQYF	TRBV6-5	TRBJ2-3	TRBD2	-
TGTGCCATCAGTGGAGTGGGACTAGCGGGGGAATTCACAGATACGCAGTATTTT	CAISGVGLAGEFTDTQYF	TRBV10-3	TRBJ2-3	TRBD2	-
TGTGCCAGCTCACCAGGGCCCTCGTGGCAGTTCTTC	CASSPGPSWQFF	TRBV18	TRBJ2-1	-	once